This passage covers 6 T cell receptor beta chains from one sample sequenced in a study of PD-L1 blockade in urothelial cancer. Described time point: pretreatment peripheral blood. Method: immunoSEQ multiplex PCR; TCRdb's copy keeps in-frame clones and lacks some. This repertoire shows about 70,000 clones, 90% found once; its top ten account for more than 3.5%. The sequencing used PBMCs, collected around atezolizumab (anti-PD-L1) treatment. These receptors were obtained from a man aged 70 or older with urothelial cancer.

This chain uses TRBV5-1 with TRBJ2-3; 7 bases line up with TRBD1. The CDR3 runs 12 residues. Losses at the gene ends were 4 bases for V and 9 bases for J; bases not matched to a gene: 5. Germline CDR1 reads SGHRS; CDR2 reads YFSETQ. The CDR3 loop reads CASSITGETQYF. CDR3 sequence (DNA): TGCGCCAGCAGCATCACAGGGGAGACGCAGTATTTT.

This sequence joins TRBV11-2 and TRBJ1-5; unclear D gene. The germline CDR1 and CDR2 sequences are SGHAT and FQNNGV. This CDR3 contains 13 residues. Between the trimmed V and J ends, which lost 3 bases and 3 bases, there was a span of 6 bases. The CDR3 region has the DNA TGTGCCAGCAGCTTGGCCACCAATCAGCCCCAGCATTTT. Its translation is CASSLATNQPQHF. Full variable domain (rest looked up from reference TRBV11-2 and TRBJ1-5): EAGVAQSPRYKIIEKRQSVAFWCNPISGHATLYWYQQILGQGPKLLIQFQNNGVVDDSQLPKDRFSAERLKGVDSTLKIQPAKLEDSAVYLCASSLATNQPQHFGDGTRLSIL.

The CDR3 nucleotides read TGTGCCAGCAGCCCCCGTGTGGTCGAGAGCTCCTACAATGAGCAGTTCTTC. This gives the protein CASSPRVVESSYNEQFF. The J gene is TRBJ2-1, the V gene TRBV9, with D uncertain. The CDR3 has 17 amino acids. Per germline, CDR1 SGDLS and CDR2 YYNGEE. V was cut by 4 bases and J by 0 bases, with 17 bases left in between.

The chain has TRBV11-2 and TRBJ2-4; 9 nucleotides align to TRBD1. The CDR3 is made up of 13 amino acids. Germline V gives CDR1 SGHAT, CDR2 FQNNGV. V was pared by 4 bases and J by 9 bases, with 4 bases of the junction left unmatched. The CDR3 DNA sequence: TGTGCCAGCAGCTCGGACAGGGGAGCCATTCAGTACTTC. Translating it yields CASSSDRGAIQYF.

This clone was seen a single time. The chain couples TRBV7-2 to TRBJ2-5; maybe TRBD2 (6 bases). The germline gives CDR1 SGHTA, CDR2 FQGNSA. V lost 5 bases and J lost 0, with 10 bases in between. The CDR3 contains 14 residues. As DNA, the CDR3 is TGTGCCAGCAGCCACGGAGGGAACCAAGAGACCCAGTACTTC. Its translation is CASSHGGNQETQYF.

The CDR3 bases are TGTGCCAGCAGACGGAACGGACAGGGGGTTTCCTACGAGCAGTACTTC. As protein: CASRRNGQGVSYEQYF. V usage is TRBV27 and J usage is TRBJ2-7; the match to TRBD1 covers 10 bases. Looked up from germline, CDR1 is MNHEY and CDR2 is SMNVEV (reference sequence). The ends lost 6 bases at V and 1 base at J; junction bases unmatched: 9. This CDR3 has 16 residues.